The 14 T cell receptor beta chains in this list originate from one sample, sequenced in a study of OX40 agonist ivuxolimab in advanced cancers. Only in-frame clones appear in the TCRdb table, and some are missing; sequencing was by immunoSEQ multiplex PCR. The data show more than 50,000 clones, with roughly 90% seen just once and about 12% held by the top ten. The specimen comprised CD4+ or CD8+ T cells sorted from blood, sampled in a trial of the OX40 agonist ivuxolimab. The source of these receptors is an adult with an advanced solid tumor such as melanoma, head and neck, liver or kidney cancer.

The CDR3: CASRTPRDRGEQYF. Written as DNA, the CDR3 is TGTGCCAGCAGAACCCCTCGGGACAGGGGAGAGCAGTACTTC. The chain recombines TRBV6-1 with TRBJ2-7; the match to TRBD1 covers 10 bases. V lost 6 bases to trimming and J lost 7 bases; unmatched junction nucleotides: 9. Germline values: CDR1 MNHNS, CDR2 SASEGT. This CDR3 contains 14 residues.

A few counts support this clone. The chain recombines TRBV6-1 with TRBJ2-1; 10 bases match TRBD2. V trimming: 0 bases; J trimming: 8 bases; junction bases outside the gene matches: 13. The CDR3 has 18 amino acids. CDR1 is MNHNS, CDR2 SASEGT, per germline. CDR3 region: CASSEAIIAGGVGDEQFF. As DNA, the CDR3 is TGTGCCAGCAGTGAAGCGATTATAGCGGGAGGCGTAGGAGATGAGCAGTTCTTC.

The rearrangement links TRBV7-9 to TRBJ1-3; D call uncertain. Germline CDR1 SEHNR, CDR2 FQNEAQ (reference sequence). The CDR3 is made up of 15 amino acids. V was cut by 4 bases and J by 0 bases, with 10 bases left in between. The CDR3 DNA sequence: TGTGCCAGCAGCTACGAGTTGAGCTCTGGAAACACCATATATTTT. Amino acid sequence: CASSYELSSGNTIYF.

The rearrangement links TRBV5-3 to TRBJ2-3, with 7 bases aligning to TRBD1. TRBV5-3 is an open reading frame, and its role is uncertain. The trim removed 4 bases at V and 3 bases at J, leaving 2 bases unmatched. The length of the CDR3 is 13 residues. CDR3 DNA: TGTGCCAGAAGCGGCAGGGGGACAGATACGCAGTATTTT. Translated: CARSGRGTDTQYF.

This clone was observed once. The chain joins TRBV5-5 to TRBJ1-1; D call uncertain. This CDR3 is built from 16 residues. V was pared by 0 bases and J by 5 bases, with 17 bases between. Germline V gives CDR1 SGHKS, CDR2 YYEKEE (reference sequence). For the CDR3, the DNA is TGTGCCAGCAGCTTGGGGATGACAATTTTAGAGACTGAAGCTTTCTTT. Its translation: CASSLGMTILETEAFF.

The chain is built from TRBV4-1 and TRBJ1-5; 7 positions agree with TRBD1. The CDR3 spans 15 residues. J lost 1 base, V lost 5 bases, and 5 bases had no gene match. CDR1 is MGHRA and CDR2 is YSYEKL in the germline V gene. This CDR3 is CASSYHRGSNQPQHF. CDR3 nucleotides: TGCGCCAGCAGCTACCACAGGGGAAGCAATCAGCCCCAGCATTTT.

This chain uses TRBV19 with TRBJ1-1, with unresolved D. This CDR3 region has 14 residues. Trimming removed 6 bases from V and 1 base from J, with 12 bases in between. The germline gives CDR1 LNHDA, CDR2 SQIVND (reference sequence). The CDR3 bases are TGTGCCAGTAGCCCGAGGGAGGGGAACACTGAAGCTTTCTTT. Translation: CASSPREGNTEAFF. The full variable domain, rest sourced from reference TRBV19 and TRBJ1-1, is DGGITQSPKYLFRKEGQNVTLSCEQNLNHDAMYWYRQDPGQGLRLIYYSQIVNDFQKGDIAEGYSVSREKKESFPLTVTSAQKNPTAFYLCASSPREGNTEAFFGQGTRLTVV.

V usage is TRBV5-4 and J usage is TRBJ2-2, with D possibly matching TRBD2 (5 bases). Germline V lookup: CDR1 SGHNT, CDR2 YYREEE (reference sequence). This CDR3 is 15 amino acids long. V gave up 3 bases and J gave up 7 bases, with 16 bases separating them. The CDR3 is CASSWGGLAGGELFF. In nucleotides, the CDR3 is TGTGCCAGCAGCTGGGGTGGGCTCGCGGGCGGGGAGCTGTTTTTT.

The chain recombines TRBV5-1 with TRBJ2-7, with a possible D match to TRBD1 (6 bases). V was clipped by 0 bases and J by 4 bases, with 11 bases between them. CDR1 SGHRS and CDR2 YFSETQ come from the germline V gene. The length of the CDR3 is 14 residues. CDR3 coding DNA: TGCGCCAGCAGCTTGGAAGGGGGTCCATACGAGCAGTACTTC. Residues: CASSLEGGPYEQYF.

This clone has only a few counts. The chain is built from TRBV28 and TRBJ2-7; 15 nucleotides align to TRBD2. Germline-derived CDR1 and CDR2 are MDHEN and SYDVKM. The CDR3 has 16 residues. The V segment lost 6 bases and the J segment 4 bases; nucleotides outside the gene matches: 7. CDR3 DNA sequence: TGTGCCAGCAGCGACTGGACTAGCGGGAGGGCGTACGAGCAGTACTTC. It yields the protein CASSDWTSGRAYEQYF.

The chain links TRBV15 to TRBJ2-7, with D hard to call. The CDR3 covers 14 residues. Trimming removed 1 base at V and 0 bases at J, with 7 bases between. Germline assignment: CDR1 LNHNV and CDR2 YYDKDF (reference sequence). CDR3 sequence (DNA): TGTGCCACCAGCAGAGGGCGGACCTCCTACGAGCAGTACTTC. Its translation is CATSRGRTSYEQYF. Variable domain in full (rest from reference TRBV15 and TRBJ2-7): DAMVIQNPRYQVTQFGKPVTLSCSQTLNHNVMYWYQQKSSQAPKLLFHYYDKDFNNEADTPDNFQSRRPNTSFCFLDIRSPGLGDTAMYLCATSRGRTSYEQYFGPGTRLTVT.

The J gene is TRBJ1-5, the V gene TRBV19; unclear D gene. CDR3 length equals 13 residues. The germline gives CDR1 LNHDA, CDR2 SQIVND (reference sequence). V was trimmed by 1 base and J by 4 bases, leaving 5 bases between them. The CDR3 region is CASSIGGNQPQHF. CDR3 nucleotides: TGTGCCAGTAGTATAGGGGGAAATCAGCCCCAGCATTTT.

The rearrangement joins TRBV5-6 to TRBJ2-5; D unclear. The end of the DNA is better explained by TRBJ2-7, so the J call may be wrong. The V gene's germline CDR1 is SGHDT and CDR2 YYEEEE. The CDR3 covers 14 residues. CDR3 bases: TGTGCCAGCAGCCCTCTAAGCGCATCCTACGAGCAGTACTTC. Translation gives CASSPLSASYEQYF.

V gene TRBV18 combines with J gene TRBJ2-7; perhaps TRBD2 as D (5 bases). Germline loops: CDR1 KGHSH, CDR2 LQKENI. V lost 2 bases, J lost 2 bases, and 10 bases lay in between. CDR3 length: 14 amino acids. The CDR3 sequence is CASSPSGDTYEQYF. In DNA form, the CDR3 reads TGTGCCAGCTCACCATCCGGGGATACCTACGAGCAGTACTTC.